Detailed here is one TCR beta chain. Antigen unknown. V gave up 5 bases and J gave up 6 bases; unmatched junction bases: 10. The CDR3 runs 16 residues. Looked up from germline, CDR1 is SGHNT and CDR2 is YENEEA. Profiled with immunoSEQ multiplex PCR; TCRdb holds only in-frame clones, not every one. The sample has about 5,000 clones; 65% to 70% are singletons. The tumor tissue sample was taken at baseline before any treatment. This entry belongs to a study of circulating tumor DNA in untreated peripheral T-cell lymphoma. Whole-study findings and limits: Tumor-specific clonotypes: identified in more than 75% of patients, 85% to 90% of baseline tissues.

The rearrangement uses TRBV11-3 and TRBJ2-1; TRBD2 matches at 10 bases. The specimen sequenced was tumor tissue. The sequence was collected from a human donor with peripheral T-cell lymphoma. CDR3 loop: CASSQRGGRSANEQFF. As DNA, the CDR3 is TGTGCCAGCAGCCAGCGGGGGGGGCGGTCCGCCAATGAGCAGTTCTTC.